A single sample is the source of the 27 T cell receptor beta chains below, sequenced in a study of blood T cell repertoires in COVID-19. Repertoires were generated with immunoSEQ multiplex PCR, while TCRdb's copy carries only in-frame clones and drops some. In the table there are 100,000 to 150,000 clones, roughly four fifths of which are singletons. Specimen: peripheral blood. The receptors stem from a man aged 55 to 70 with acute or convalescent COVID-19.

The gene calls are TRBV18 and TRBJ2-5; a possible D gene is TRBD1 (5 bases). Trimming left V 0 bases short and J 4 bases short, with 9 bases between. This CDR3 spans 14 amino acids. Germline assignment: CDR1 KGHSH and CDR2 LQKENI. The CDR3, as DNA: TGTGCCAGCTCACCACCCTGGGGCCGAGAGACCCAGTACTTC. Its protein product is CASSPPWGRETQYF.

The chain recombines TRBV7-3 with TRBJ2-1; D perhaps matches TRBD2 (6 bases). V lost 2 bases, J lost 9 bases, and 11 bases lay in between. CDR1 is SGHTA, CDR2 FQGTGA, per germline. The CDR3 extends over 13 amino acids. CDR3 sequence reads: CASSLPPGVEQFF. The CDR3 DNA is TGTGCCAGCAGCTTACCTCCGGGAGTTGAGCAGTTCTTC.

The rearrangement uses TRBV7-8 and TRBJ1-2; D not resolved. The V and J ends lost 5 bases and 3 bases respectively, with 10 bases between them. The V gene's germline CDR1 is SGHVS and CDR2 FQNEAQ. The CDR3 length is 13 residues. CDR3 sequence (DNA): TGTGCCAGCAGCACAACAGTTGACTATGGCTACACCTTC. Residues: CASSTTVDYGYTF.

J is TRBJ1-6 and V is TRBV10-3; no firm D call. The germline gives CDR1 ENHRY, CDR2 SYGVKD. The CDR3 has 16 residues. The V and J ends lost 0 bases and 13 bases respectively, with 19 bases between them. The CDR3 reads CAISESGGRMAAPLHF. In nucleotides, the CDR3 is TGTGCCATCAGTGAGTCTGGAGGGCGGATGGCGGCTCCCCTCCACTTT.

The V call is TRBV5-1, the J call TRBJ1-1, with 9 bases identical to TRBD1. The germline gives CDR1 SGHRS, CDR2 YFSETQ. The V segment lost 3 bases and the J segment 0 bases; nucleotides outside the gene matches: 9. The CDR3 totals 17 residues. CDR3 nucleotide sequence: TGCGCCAGCAGCTCCCGGGACAGGGAAAGTTTGAACACTGAAGCTTTCTTT. Translated, it gives CASSSRDRESLNTEAFF.

The chain is built from TRBV10-1 and TRBJ1-6; 8 bases agree with TRBD1. Germline V gene data show CDR1 as WNHNN and CDR2 as SYGVQD (reference sequence). This CDR3 has 13 amino acids. V shed 4 bases, J shed 8 bases, and the junction held 1 base outside the gene matches. In nucleotides, the CDR3 is TGCGCCAGCAGTGTGACAGGGGATTCACCCCTCCACTTT. Protein: CASSVTGDSPLHF.

The V call is TRBV15, the J call TRBJ1-5, with D possibly being TRBD1 (5 bases). Germline CDR1 reads LNHNV; CDR2 reads YYDKDF (reference sequence). The germline V and J ends were trimmed by 9 bases and 0 bases, with 12 bases remaining between them. The CDR3 runs 14 residues. CDR3 sequence (DNA): TGTGCCACTGGAACAGGTTATAGCAATCAGCCCCAGCATTTT. Amino acid sequence: CATGTGYSNQPQHF.

This sequence joins TRBV27 and TRBJ2-7; TRBD2 might be the D (6 bases). V was clipped by 4 bases and J by 5 bases, with 18 bases between them. The germline gives CDR1 MNHEY, CDR2 SMNVEV (reference sequence). CDR3 length equals 15 residues. The CDR3 sequence: CASSYRGGFGDEQYF. The CDR3 nucleotides read TGTGCCAGCAGTTACCGTGGAGGGTTCGGTGACGAGCAGTACTTC.

The CDR3 region has the DNA TGTGCCAGTAGTAAGGGACAGGGCTGGCAGCCCCAGCATTTT. Translating gives CASSKGQGWQPQHF. This rearrangement joins TRBV19 to TRBJ1-5; TRBD1 aligns across 9 bases. Germline assignment: CDR1 LNHDA and CDR2 SQIVND (reference sequence). This CDR3 is built from 14 residues. V trimming: 4 bases; J trimming: 7 bases; junction bases outside the gene matches: 5.

Remarks on this clone: A clone one base away is much larger, so this may be a read error. The chain uses TRBV9 and TRBJ1-5; TRBD1 aligns across 9 bases. The J segment lost 2 bases and the V segment lost 5 bases, leaving 2 bases of the junction unmatched. Looked up from germline, CDR1 is SGDLS and CDR2 is YYNGEE. The CDR3 runs to 14 residues. CDR3 nucleotide sequence: TGTGCCAGCAGGGACAGGGGCGGCAATCAGCCCCAGCATTTT. Amino acid sequence: CASRDRGGNQPQHF.

This chain links TRBV18 with TRBJ2-5; D may be TRBD2 (5 bases). Germline V lookup: CDR1 KGHSH, CDR2 LQKENI. The CDR3 contains 14 residues. Deletions cut 2 bases from V and 2 bases from J, with 9 bases between. Written as DNA, the CDR3 is TGTGCCAGCTCACCATTATCGGGACAAGAGACCCAGTACTTC. Amino acid sequence: CASSPLSGQETQYF.

This rearrangement joins TRBV7-9 to TRBJ1-2; D unresolved. The V gene's germline CDR1 is SEHNR and CDR2 FQNEAQ (reference sequence). Trimming cost V 3 bases and J 4 bases, with 12 bases left between them. The CDR3 sequence is 14 residues long. The CDR3 bases are TGTGCCAGCAGCTTTGCACAGCCGGTCTATGGCTACACCTTC. Amino acid sequence: CASSFAQPVYGYTF.

The chain recombines TRBV7-9 with TRBJ2-2, with no clear D. The CDR3 sequence is 14 residues long. The germline gives CDR1 SEHNR, CDR2 FQNEAQ (reference sequence). V was cut by 5 bases and J by 0 bases, with 7 bases left in between. DNA for the CDR3: TGTGCCAGCAGCCCCCCAACGAACACCGGGGAGCTGTTTTTT. It codes for CASSPPTNTGELFF.

The chain joins TRBV6-5 to TRBJ1-2, with D tentatively TRBD1 (6 bases). Germline V gene sequence: CDR1 MNHEY, CDR2 SVGAGI. This CDR3 is built from 15 residues. V was shortened by 5 bases and J by 4 bases, with 17 bases between the two germline ends. The CDR3 DNA is TGTGCCAGCAGTCGGTCCAGGGGCGATCTCTATGGCTACACCTTC. It is translated as CASSRSRGDLYGYTF.

This chain connects TRBV3-1 (or the pseudogene TRBV3-2) to TRBJ1-3; D is undetermined. The CDR3 has 14 residues. Deletions cut 5 bases from V and 4 bases from J, with 12 bases between. Looked up from germline, CDR1 is LGHDT and CDR2 is YNNKEL (reference sequence). In DNA form, the CDR3 reads TGTGCCAGCAGCTTCACAACTAGGGGAAACACCATATATTTT. Translated, it gives CASSFTTRGNTIYF.

The gene calls are TRBV20-1 and TRBJ2-7; D call uncertain. Germline V CDR1 and CDR2: DFQATT, SNEGSKA (reference sequence). This CDR3 is built from 10 residues. V was pared by 3 bases and J by 7 bases, with 7 bases between. The CDR3 DNA is TGCAGTGCTAGTTCTTATGAGCAGTACTTC. It codes for CSASSYEQYF.

V is TRBV7-9 and J is TRBJ1-2; D remains unclear. The CDR3 totals 16 residues. V lost 5 bases, J lost 6 bases, and 22 bases lay in between. Germline V gene lookup returns CDR1 SEHNR and CDR2 FQNEAQ (reference sequence). CDR3 in DNA: TGTGCCAGCAGCCCTTACCGCAGTGAAGCGTCCGATGGCTACACCTTC. This gives the protein CASSPYRSEASDGYTF.

This sequence joins TRBV2 and TRBJ2-1; 12 nucleotides align to TRBD2. This CDR3 spans 15 amino acids. J gave up 7 bases and V 6 bases, and 7 bases lay outside the gene matches. Germline V lookup: CDR1 SNHLY, CDR2 FYNNEI. In DNA form, the CDR3 reads TGTGCCAGCAGCCAAACTAGCGGGAGGTATAATGAGCAGTTCTTC. This encodes CASSQTSGRYNEQFF.

The gene calls are TRBV28 and TRBJ1-6, with D uncertain. There are 15 residues in the CDR3. The V and J ends lost 10 bases and 0 bases respectively, with 13 bases between them. Per germline, CDR1 MDHEN and CDR2 SYDVKM. The CDR3 sequence is CATWGGSSYNSPLHF. As DNA, the CDR3 is TGTGCCACCTGGGGAGGGAGCTCCTATAATTCACCCCTCCACTTT.

This chain joins TRBV30 and TRBJ2-1, with TRBD2 matching 7 bases. This CDR3 spans 16 amino acids. V dropped 3 bases and J dropped 0; count of bases not matched to a gene: 8. Germline V gene lookup returns CDR1 GTSNPN and CDR2 SVGIG (reference sequence). CDR3 DNA sequence: TGTGCCTGGAGGGGCGACCGCGGGAGCTCCTACAATGAGCAGTTCTTC. The encoded protein is CAWRGDRGSSYNEQFF.

This chain links TRBV25-1 with TRBJ2-3, with D possibly being TRBD1 (6 bases). Trimming pared 8 bases from V and 2 bases from J, leaving 8 bases between. Germline V lookup: CDR1 MGHDK, CDR2 SYGVNS. The CDR3 spans 12 residues. CDR3 in amino acids: CASGTHTDTQYF. The CDR3 coding sequence is TGTGCCAGCGGGACACACACAGATACGCAGTATTTT.

This chain uses TRBV11-3 with TRBJ2-3; TRBD2 might be the D (6 bases). The CDR3 contains 14 residues. Germline V gives CDR1 SGHNT, CDR2 YENEEA. The V gene lost 1 base and the J gene lost 7 bases, with 12 bases spanning the gap. The CDR3 region is CASSLGGDFNTQYF. In nucleotides, the CDR3 is TGTGCCAGCAGCTTAGGCGGGGACTTCAATACGCAGTATTTT.

The rearrangement joins TRBV3-1 (or the pseudogene TRBV3-2) to TRBJ1-2, with TRBD1 matching over 8 bases. The CDR3 covers 12 residues. Per germline, CDR1 LGHDT and CDR2 YNNKEL (reference sequence). Trimming at V came to 4 bases and at J to 8 bases, leaving 3 bases not matched to a gene. CDR3 loop: CASSRTGLGYTF. In DNA form, the CDR3 reads TGTGCCAGCAGCCGGACAGGGCTAGGCTACACCTTC.

The CDR3 DNA sequence: TGTGCCAGTAGTATGCCCTGGAGGCGAGCAGGTAATGAGCAGTTCTTC. Translation: CASSMPWRRAGNEQFF. The genes are TRBV19 and TRBJ2-1; D may be TRBD2 (5 bases). The germline V gene encodes CDR1 LNHDA and CDR2 SQIVND (reference sequence). The CDR3 length is 16 residues. With 3 bases removed from V and 7 bases from J, the gap between germline ends came to 19 bases.

The rearrangement links TRBV10-1 to TRBJ2-1; 10 bases agree with TRBD2. CDR1 and CDR2 from the germline V gene are WNHNN and SYGVQD (reference sequence). The J segment lost 5 bases and the V segment lost 7 bases, leaving 11 bases of the junction unmatched. This CDR3 has 16 residues. CDR3 nucleotide sequence: TGCGCCAGCATCGAAGGGGCTAGCGGGGGCAACAATGAGCAGTTCTTC. It codes for CASIEGASGGNNEQFF.

The gene calls are TRBV5-5 and TRBJ2-5; 9 bases fit TRBD2. The CDR3 has 15 residues. CDR1 and CDR2 from the germline V gene are SGHKS and YYEKEE (reference sequence). Losses at the gene ends were 0 bases for V and 5 bases for J; bases not matched to a gene: 5. The CDR3 protein is CASSLAAGGTETQYF. The CDR3 DNA reads as TGTGCCAGCAGCTTGGCCGCGGGAGGGACGGAGACCCAGTACTTC.

This chain connects TRBV5-1 to TRBJ2-7; 8 bases agree with TRBD1. The V gene's germline CDR1 is SGHRS and CDR2 YFSETQ. V trimming: 3 bases; J trimming: 0 bases; junction bases outside the gene matches: 5. This CDR3 contains 15 residues. CDR3 in amino acids: CASSSGTGYSYEQYF. CDR3 DNA sequence: TGCGCCAGCAGCTCCGGGACAGGCTACTCCTACGAGCAGTACTTC.